This T cell receptor (beta chain) was recovered during a study of identifying expanded T cells in peripheral blood. General study results and limits: Approximately two-week clone count variance significantly increased as total template count grew.

Collection occurred without any documented infections or immune events in donors. V dropped 4 bases and J dropped 3; count of bases not matched to a gene: 10. The CDR3 is made up of 17 amino acids. The V gene's germline CDR1 is MDHEN and CDR2 SYDVKM. Points on this clone: Its specificity is not known.

Some clones are missing from TCRdb's copy, which holds only in-frame ones; the method was immunoSEQ multiplex PCR. The sample records some 78,000 clones, over 80% being singletons. The sample comprised blood. This chain uses TRBV28 with TRBJ2-7; 12 bases are a match to TRBD1. The sequence was collected from a person aged 18 to 75 in good health. This chain's CDR3 is CASSSAPGTGGLYEQYF. As DNA, the CDR3 is TGTGCCAGCAGTTCCGCTCCCGGGACAGGGGGCCTCTACGAGCAGTACTTC.